The present T cell receptor beta chain was sequenced within a study of a mutant IDH1 vaccine in newly diagnosed glioma. The CDR3 is 15 residues long. The germline V gene encodes CDR1 SGHTA and CDR2 FQGNSA. Deletions cut 4 bases from V and 0 bases from J, with 12 bases between. Assay used: immunoSEQ multiplex PCR; TCRdb lists only in-frame clones, some missing. The data contain tens of thousands of clones, roughly nine tenths of them seen just once; the ten biggest clones take up about 10%. This clone was picked up one time. Time point given: baseline, week 1 (first vaccination visit). As for treatment: pre-vaccination baseline after standard-of-care therapy.

The receptor comes from a man under 40 with glioma. This specimen was PBMCs, taken from a glioma patient treated with radiotherapy, temozolomide or both. The chain carries TRBV7-2 and TRBJ1-2; D may be TRBD1 (6 bases). The CDR3 here is CASSSTGTSNYGYTF. CDR3 nucleotide sequence: TGTGCCAGCAGCTCTACGGGGACATCTAACTATGGCTACACCTTC.